A selection of T cell receptor beta chains follows, all from one sample in a study of Ad26.COV2.S vaccination and SARS-CoV-2 variants. Clones were read by immunoSEQ multiplex PCR, and TCRdb kept only the in-frame ones, dropping some. The sample includes hundreds of thousands of clones, roughly 85% seen only once; the top ten take approximately 7%. The sample here was peripheral blood, taken in a trial of Ad26.COV2.S vaccine versus placebo. All receptors derive from a person aged 18-65 years who received the Ad26.COV2.S COVID-19 vaccine or a placebo. Each CDR3 is given with its conserved first and last residue. D genes are given only for firm matches. Clone sizes are given selectively: once, few, many, or a class where the clone is expanded.

NA,TRBV3-1/TRBV3-2,NA,TRBJ1-2,TGTGCCAGCAGCCAAGAGGTGAGGGGTGGCTACACCTTC,CASSQEVRGGYTF
NA,TRBV5-1,NA,TRBJ1-2,TGCGCCAGCACTGGGGGCACCGGAAACTATGGCTACACCTTC,CASTGGTGNYGYTF
NA,TRBV6-1,NA,TRBJ1-1,TGTGCCAGCAGTGAAACAGGGAGCACTGAAGCTTTCTTT,CASSETGSTEAFF
TRBD1,TRBV28,NA,TRBJ1-3,TGTGCCAGCAACCCCCAAGCAAGGGGGCATAGGGGAAACACCATATATTTT,CASNPQARGHRGNTIYF
NA,TRBV25-1,NA,TRBJ1-1,TGTGCCAGCAGTGACTGGCGGGGAGAAGCTTTCTTT,CASSDWRGEAFF
NA,TRBV6-5,few,TRBJ1-4,TGTGCCAGCAGTTCGGGAATCAATGAAAAACTGTTTTTT,CASSSGINEKLFF
TRBD1,TRBV6-5,NA,TRBJ1-2,TGTGCCAGCAGTTCCCGGGGGGAGAGGGGGCTTCATGGCTACACCTTC,CASSSRGERGLHGYTF
NA,TRBV7-8,NA,TRBJ2-1,TGTGCCAGCAGCCCCCCCGGGGGCGAGTACAGTGAGCAGTTCTTC,CASSPPGGEYSEQFF
NA,TRBV11-2,NA,TRBJ1-2,TGTGCCAGCAGCCCATGGGGAGGTGCCAATAACTATGGCTACACCTTC,CASSPWGGANNYGYTF
NA,TRBV29-1,NA,TRBJ1-2,TGCAGCGTTGACCGCTCGAACTATGGCTACACCTTC,CSVDRSNYGYTF
NA,TRBV4-1,NA,TRBJ2-1,TGCGCCAGCAGCCAGGCCAATGGAAATGAGCAGTTCTTC,CASSQANGNEQFF
TRBD1,TRBV2,NA,TRBJ1-2,TGTGCCAGCTTAGGACAGGGGTCCGGGGGCTACACCTTC,CASLGQGSGGYTF
NA,TRBV15,NA,TRBJ2-3,TGTGCCACCAGCATCCGTATCGGCACAGATACGCAGTATTTT,CATSIRIGTDTQYF
NA,TRBV5-1,NA,TRBJ1-2,TGCGCCAGCAGCTTGGATGCGGGCCGTGGCTACACCTTC,CASSLDAGRGYTF
NA,TRBV6-5,NA,TRBJ1-5,TGTGCCAGCAGTTTTGAGGGGGACCAGCCCCAGCATTTT,CASSFEGDQPQHF
NA,TRBV2,NA,TRBJ1-1,TGTGCCAGCAGTGTTTCCTGGAACACTGAAGCTTTCTTT,CASSVSWNTEAFF
TRBD2,TRBV9,once,TRBJ2-1,TGTGCCAGCAGCGGCCGGACGGGAGGGGGCAATGAGCAGTTCTTC,CASSGRTGGGNEQFF
TRBD1,TRBV6-5,once,TRBJ2-7,TGTGCCAGCAGTTGGGACAAGACAGGGGACGAGCAGTACTTC,CASSWDKTGDEQYF
NA,TRBV7-3,NA,TRBJ2-7,TGTGCCAGCAGCTTAAGTAATGGGGGCTACGAGCAGTACTTC,CASSLSNGGYEQYF
NA,TRBV7-3,NA,TRBJ2-2,TGTGCCAGCAGCTTAGGGGGGAATTCAATTGAGCTGTTTTTT,CASSLGGNSIELFF
TRBD2,TRBV12-5,NA,TRBJ2-5,TGTGCTAGTAGCGGGATGGGGGAGACCCAGTACTTC,CASSGMGETQYF
TRBD2,TRBV18,few,TRBJ2-5,TGTGCCAGCTCCCTTGACGCGGGAGGGGAAGAGACCCAGTACTTC,CASSLDAGGEETQYF
NA,TRBV7-3,NA,TRBJ2-1,TGTGCCAGCAGCTTTAGCGGCAATGAGCAGTTCTTC,CASSFSGNEQFF
TRBD1,TRBV23-1,NA,TRBJ1-4,TGCGCCAGCAGTCAAGGCCCTTTGACAGGGTCTGAAAAACTGTTTTTT,CASSQGPLTGSEKLFF
NA,TRBV19,NA,TRBJ2-7,TGTGCCAGTAGTATAAAGGGAGACAGTCCCAGCTCCTACGAGCAGTACTTC,CASSIKGDSPSSYEQYF
NA,TRBV25-1,NA,TRBJ1-2,TGTGCCAGCAGTGCGGACAGATATGGCTACACCTTC,CASSADRYGYTF
TRBD1,TRBV15,NA,TRBJ1-1,TGTGCCACCAGCAGGGACAGGGGTTTTCTGAACACTGAAGCTTTCTTT,CATSRDRGFLNTEAFF
NA,TRBV5-6,once,TRBJ2-7,TGTGCCAGCAGCTTCGGGACATGGGACGAGCAGTACTTC,CASSFGTWDEQYF
NA,TRBV3-1/TRBV3-2,NA,TRBJ2-4,TGTGCCAGCAGCCAAACCTCGGTCCAAAACATTCAGTACTTC,CASSQTSVQNIQYF
NA,TRBV5-6,NA,TRBJ2-7,TGTGCCAGCAGCTTGGTTATCAGGGGATACGAGCAGTACTTC,CASSLVIRGYEQYF
NA,TRBV7-3,NA,TRBJ1-1,TGTGCCAGCAGCCCCTCTCCCACGGTCCACACTGAAGCTTTCTTT,CASSPSPTVHTEAFF
NA,TRBV5-1,NA,TRBJ2-7,TGCGCCAGCAGCTTGTACAGGGCCAACGAGCAGTACTTC,CASSLYRANEQYF
NA,TRBV7-9,NA,TRBJ1-1,TGTGCCAGCAGCTCCGGGACCTCTAAAGTAGCTTTCTTT,CASSSGTSKVAFF
NA,TRBV19,once,TRBJ1-2,TGTGCCAGTAGTATATCCCGGGACACGTATGGCTACACCTTC,CASSISRDTYGYTF
NA,TRBV5-1,NA,TRBJ2-5,TGCGCCAGCAGTGGCAGTCCGCAAGAGACCCAGTACTTC,CASSGSPQETQYF
TRBD1,TRBV18,NA,TRBJ1-2,TGTGCCAGCTCACTACAGGGGGGAGACTATGGCTACACCTTC,CASSLQGGDYGYTF
TRBD2,TRBV5-4,once,TRBJ2-5,TGTGCCAGCAGCGGTAAGACTAGCGGGAGTGGAGAGACCCAGTACTTC,CASSGKTSGSGETQYF
NA,TRBV9,few,TRBJ1-1,TGTGCCAGCAGCCCGCTTCAAGAGAGGACTGAAGCTTTCTTT,CASSPLQERTEAFF
TRBD1,TRBV19,NA,TRBJ1-2,TGTGCCAGTAGTCCTAATCGGCAGGGGGTGCGAGGCTACACCTTC,CASSPNRQGVRGYTF
NA,TRBV7-2,NA,TRBJ2-3,TGTGCCAGCAGCCAAAGACGCGTTTCCTCTAGCACAGATACGCAGTATTTT,CASSQRRVSSSTDTQYF
NA,TRBV3-1/TRBV3-2,NA,TRBJ2-7,TGTGCCAGCAGCCAAATCTACGAGCAGTACTTC,CASSQIYEQYF
NA,TRBV4-3,once,TRBJ2-5,TGCGCCAGCAGCCAAGCCAGGCTCGAGGAGACCCAGTACTTC,CASSQARLEETQYF
NA,TRBV7-9,many,TRBJ1-2,TGTGCCAGCAGCTTAGTTCTGCGGACCTCGGACTATGGCTACACCTTC,CASSLVLRTSDYGYTF
NA,TRBV19,NA,TRBJ1-1,TGTGCCAGTAGTATAGTAACGGGTGTCGTTGCCACTGAAGCTTTCTTT,CASSIVTGVVATEAFF
TRBD1,TRBV11-3,NA,TRBJ1-2,TGTGCCAGCAGCCCGCGGACAGGGGGCGTTCTTGGCTATGGCTACACCTTC,CASSPRTGGVLGYGYTF
TRBD2,TRBV9,NA,TRBJ2-1,TGTGCCAGCAGCCTCGGGACTAGCGGGAGTAATGAGCAGTTCTTC,CASSLGTSGSNEQFF
NA,TRBV6-5,NA,TRBJ1-3,TGTGCCAGCAGTTACTCCCCCAGGGGCGGAAACACCATATATTTT,CASSYSPRGGNTIYF
NA,TRBV5-1,NA,TRBJ2-1,TGCGCCAGCAGCTTGGAGAGGGAGCAGTTCTTC,CASSLEREQFF
NA,TRBV4-1,NA,TRBJ1-3,TGCGCCAGCAGCCAAGACGGAAAGACCCTCTCTGGAAACACCATATATTTT,CASSQDGKTLSGNTIYF
NA,TRBV24-1,NA,TRBJ1-5,TGTGCCACCAGCGTAGCCAGGGGTGACAATCAGCCCCAGCATTTT,CATSVARGDNQPQHF
TRBD1,TRBV19,NA,TRBJ1-2,TGTGCCAGTAGTCTGCCGAGGACAGGGCGGTATGGCTACACCTTC,CASSLPRTGRYGYTF
NA,TRBV6-5,once,TRBJ2-7,TGTGCCAGCAGCATTCGAAACGAGCAGTACTTC,CASSIRNEQYF
NA,TRBV27,once,TRBJ2-2,TGTGCCAGCAGTTTGGACCGTAACACCGGGGAGCTGTTTTTT,CASSLDRNTGELFF